This T cell receptor beta chain was identified in a study of blood T cell repertoires in COVID-19. Study in general: Sites in the United States, Italy and Spain provided acute and convalescent COVID-19 samples. The cDNA or gDNA used as material had been derived from T cells, B-cell-depleted T cells, or PBMCs.

Ten or more counts support this clone. Original data processing: Reference gene primers were amplified, and this amplification served to estimate nucleated cell counts. Measured with immunoSEQ multiplex PCR; TCRdb has only the in-frame clones, and not every one. V, J and clone size are those of that table, while D and trimming were read from the DNA. The sample contains 250,000 or so clones, around 88% of which appear only once. This clonotype was sampled from an older man with acute or convalescent COVID-19. Sequenced sample: peripheral blood.

The CDR3 DNA is TGTGCCAGCAGCGGAAGGGCCGCGGCGGGAAACAATGAGCAGTTCTTC. Translated: CASSGRAAAGNNEQFF. The chain couples TRBV3-1 (or the pseudogene TRBV3-2) to TRBJ2-1, with D possibly matching TRBD2 (6 bases). In germline, CDR1 is LGHDT, CDR2 YNNKEL (reference sequence). CDR3 length equals 16 residues. Trimming took off 5 bases at V and 5 bases at J, with 19 bases between the two ends.